Listed below are T cell receptor beta chains from one sample, sequenced in a study of CD8+ T cells in alopecia areata. Method: immunoSEQ multiplex PCR; TCRdb's copy keeps in-frame clones and lacks some. The table includes roughly 200,000 clones, 56% detected once. Specimen: CD8+ T cells sorted from blood. The receptors shown here come from a human donor in good health. CDR3s include the opening cysteine and the closing phenylalanine or tryptophan. The D gene is left open where the match is weak. Clone size is not always given. Where it is, it says once, few, many or a class for expanded clones.

len,v_gene,abundance,j_gene,d_gene,CDR3aa,CDR3nt
13,TRBV19,few,TRBJ1-1,-,CASRGIVNTEAFF,TGTGCCAGTAGGGGAATAGTGAACACTGAAGCTTTCTTT
14,TRBV6-5,-,TRBJ1-1,TRBD1,CASSPQGGAGEAFF,TGTGCCAGCAGTCCCCAGGGGGGCGCGGGGGAAGCTTTCTTT
14,TRBV9,-,TRBJ1-2,TRBD1,CASSVAGQGRGYTF,TGTGCCAGCAGCGTAGCGGGACAGGGTAGAGGCTACACCTTC
15,TRBV7-6,-,TRBJ1-2,-,CASSLLGADDYGYTF,TGTGCCAGCAGCTTATTAGGGGCAGATGACTATGGCTACACCTTC
13,TRBV9,-,TRBJ1-6,-,CASSVWEDSPLHF,TGTGCCAGCAGCGTCTGGGAGGATTCACCCCTCCACTTT
13,TRBV29-1,-,TRBJ2-7,-,CSVDRRTGTEQYF,TGCAGCGTTGACAGGCGTACGGGGACCGAGCAGTACTTC
14,TRBV2,-,TRBJ1-2,-,CASSAGYTNYGYTF,TGTGCCAGCAGCGCGGGATATACAAACTATGGCTACACCTTC
14,TRBV7-9,-,TRBJ2-7,TRBD1,CASSPIQGPYEQYF,TGTGCCAGCAGCCCCATACAGGGGCCCTACGAGCAGTACTTC
14,TRBV6-5,-,TRBJ1-1,-,CASSYGQGNTEAFF,TGTGCCAGCAGTTACGGGCAGGGAAACACTGAAGCTTTCTTT
15,TRBV6-1,-,TRBJ2-5,TRBD2,CASSSLAGGQETQYF,TGTGCCAGCAGCTCTCTAGCGGGGGGGCAAGAGACCCAGTACTTC
14,TRBV25-1,-,TRBJ1-2,-,CASSEYGGGYGYTF,TGTGCCAGCAGTGAATACGGGGGTGGCTATGGCTACACCTTC
14,TRBV13,-,TRBJ2-7,-,CASSLGGLSYEQYF,TGTGCCAGCAGCTTAGGCGGACTCTCCTACGAGCAGTACTTC
14,TRBV7-9,-,TRBJ2-5,-,CASSLGRGAETQYF,TGTGCCAGCAGCTTAGGCAGGGGCGCGGAGACCCAGTACTTC
15,TRBV5-1,-,TRBJ2-7,TRBD2,CASSLTSGAPYEQYF,TGCGCCAGCAGCTTGACTAGCGGGGCTCCCTACGAGCAGTACTTC
15,TRBV7-2,-,TRBJ2-7,TRBD1,CASSPDRGVMYEQYF,TGTGCCAGCAGTCCCGACAGGGGGGTAATGTACGAGCAGTACTTC
11,TRBV30,-,TRBJ2-1,TRBD2,CTCRVGLGQFF,TGTACCTGCCGGGTAGGACTAGGGCAGTTCTTC
14,TRBV27,-,TRBJ2-1,TRBD2,CASSPGLASREQFF,TGTGCCAGCAGCCCGGGACTAGCGAGTAGGGAGCAGTTCTTC